Each of the 23 T cell receptor beta chains below was sequenced from the same sample in a study of blood T cell repertoires in COVID-19. The method was immunoSEQ multiplex PCR; TCRdb's version includes in-frame clones alone and lacks a portion of them. The sample contains 330,000 or so clones, 87% of which appear only once. The specimen sequenced was peripheral blood. The receptor source for this set is a man aged 25 to 40 with COVID-19, enrolled during active disease.

As regards this clone: Here the CDR3 omits its conserved ending phenylalanine or tryptophan, so a read error is the likely source. No DNA is shown, since the ends of the CDR3 on it are uncertain; the CDR3 is the one TCRdb lists. The genes are TRBV28 and TRBJ1-6; the table's D call, TRBD1, has no DNA check behind it. The CDR3 sequence runs 13 residues, both termini included. The germline CDR1 and CDR2 sequences are MDHEN and SYDVKM. The CDR3 protein is CASNPLIQGPPKI.

The chain links TRBV6-1 to TRBJ2-7; 8 nucleotides agree with TRBD2. Per the germline V gene, CDR1 is MNHNS and CDR2 is SASEGT. This CDR3 comprises 15 residues. V trimming: 1 base; J trimming: 0 bases; junction bases outside the gene matches: 2. The CDR3 spells CASSEVAGGSYEQYF. CDR3 DNA sequence: TGTGCCAGCAGTGAAGTCGCGGGGGGCTCCTACGAGCAGTACTTC.

The chain links TRBV24-1 to TRBJ2-1; 15 nucleotides agree with TRBD2. The ends lost 1 base at V and 2 bases at J; junction bases unmatched: 8. The CDR3 sequence is 20 residues long. The germline CDR1 and CDR2 sequences are KGHDR and SFDVKD. CDR3 bases: TGTGCCACCAGTGATTTCCGAGGGACTAGCGGGAGGAATCCCTACAATGAGCAGTTCTTC. Amino acid sequence: CATSDFRGTSGRNPYNEQFF.

The V and J genes are TRBV7-2 and TRBJ2-7; a weak D match, TRBD2 (5 bases). CDR1 and CDR2 from the germline V gene are SGHTA and FQGNSA. The CDR3 length is 14 residues. V dropped 3 bases and J dropped 1 base, with 10 bases sitting between them. The CDR3 loop is CASSFIWESYEQYF. The CDR3, as DNA: TGTGCCAGCAGCTTTATCTGGGAGTCCTACGAGCAGTACTTC.

This clone was detected once. This rearrangement joins TRBV19 to TRBJ2-5, with 10 bases identical to TRBD2. Unmatched junction bases numbered 6, after V lost 4 bases and J lost 7 bases. The CDR3 spans 14 residues. Germline V lookup: CDR1 LNHDA, CDR2 SQIVND (reference sequence). The CDR3 region is CASSNTGTSVTQYF. CDR3 sequence (DNA): TGTGCCAGTAGTAACACCGGGACTAGCGTGACCCAGTACTTC.

In the case of this clone: The same CDR3 also results from other DNA sequences found in this sample. The chain has TRBV27 and TRBJ2-7; D ambiguous. V was trimmed by 2 bases and J by 1 base, leaving 6 bases between them. Germline V gene data show CDR1 as MNHEY and CDR2 as SMNVEV (reference sequence). This CDR3 has 13 residues. CDR3 sequence (DNA): TGTGCCAGCAGTTTAGGCGGTTCCTACGAGCAGTACTTC. Amino acids: CASSLGGSYEQYF.

The chain combines TRBV28 with TRBJ2-7; TRBD1 might be the D (6 bases). Trimming left V 4 bases short and J 3 bases short, with 16 bases between. The CDR3 is made up of 15 amino acids. Germline V gives CDR1 MDHEN, CDR2 SYDVKM. The CDR3 DNA sequence: TGTGCCAGCAGTTCTTGGGGGCAGGGATTCTACGAGCAGTACTTC. The encoded protein is CASSSWGQGFYEQYF.

The J gene is TRBJ2-5, the V gene TRBV6-2 or TRBV6-3; tentative D call: TRBD1 (5 bases). Germline V lookup: CDR1 MNHEY, CDR2 SVGEGT. This CDR3 contains 13 residues. Trimming took off 7 bases at V and 3 bases at J, with 12 bases between the two ends. CDR3: CASNPRREETQYF. In DNA form, the CDR3 reads TGTGCCAGCAACCCCCGCAGGGAAGAGACCCAGTACTTC.

The chain links TRBV6-5 to TRBJ1-6; 10 bases are a match to TRBD1. This CDR3 spans 15 amino acids. Germline loops: CDR1 MNHEY, CDR2 SVGAGI. Trimming cost V 5 bases and J 9 bases; bases outside gene matches: 7. CDR3 sequence reads: CASSQRTGGSSPLHF. CDR3 DNA: TGTGCCAGCAGTCAACGGACAGGGGGTAGTTCACCCCTCCACTTT.

This chain connects TRBV3-1 (or the pseudogene TRBV3-2) to TRBJ2-1; 9 positions agree with TRBD1. With 4 bases clipped from V and 3 bases from J, the junction kept 4 bases outside the gene matches. The CDR3 is made up of 15 amino acids. Germline assignment: CDR1 LGHDT and CDR2 YNNKEL (reference sequence). The CDR3 here is CASSPGTGLYNEQFF. The DNA of the CDR3 is TGTGCCAGCAGCCCCGGGACAGGGCTCTACAATGAGCAGTTCTTC.

The rearrangement joins TRBV18 to TRBJ2-2; D gene uncertain. The CDR3 is made up of 14 amino acids. The germline V gene has CDR1 KGHSH and CDR2 LQKENI. V lost 2 bases to trimming and J lost 6 bases, with 10 bases between them. The CDR3 DNA reads TGTGCCAGCTCACCATGGAGTTACGCCGGGGAGCTGTTTTTT. The encoded protein is CASSPWSYAGELFF.

V usage is TRBV27 and J usage is TRBJ1-1; the D gene is possibly TRBD1 (5 bases). The CDR3 consists of 15 residues. Between the trimmed V and J ends, which lost 5 bases and 4 bases, there was a span of 17 bases. CDR1 is MNHEY and CDR2 is SMNVEV in the germline V gene (reference sequence). CDR3 protein: CASSPGPGVGTEAFF. For the CDR3, the DNA is TGTGCCAGCAGTCCGGGACCGGGGGTAGGCACTGAAGCTTTCTTT.

This sequence joins TRBV27 and TRBJ1-5, with 8 nucleotides matching TRBD1. The length of the CDR3 is 16 residues. Trimming took 2 bases from V and 7 from J; bases not matched to a gene: 10. Germline V gene sequence: CDR1 MNHEY, CDR2 SMNVEV (reference sequence). CDR3 protein: CASSLIPPGQGQPQHF. The CDR3 DNA is TGTGCCAGCAGTTTAATACCCCCTGGACAGGGCCAGCCCCAGCATTTT.

For this clone: The same CDR3 also results from other DNA sequences found in this sample. The V call is TRBV27, the J call TRBJ1-5; D perhaps matches TRBD1 (6 bases). The CDR3 totals 13 residues. Looked up from germline, CDR1 is MNHEY and CDR2 is SMNVEV (reference sequence). V lost 6 bases to trimming and J lost 6 bases, with 12 bases between them. CDR3 protein: CASSSRGSQPQHF. The CDR3 nucleotides read TGTGCCAGCAGCAGCAGGGGAAGTCAGCCCCAGCATTTT.

The J gene is TRBJ1-1, the V gene TRBV5-5, with 7 bases aligning to TRBD1. V gave up 2 bases and J gave up 3 bases; unmatched junction bases: 1. The CDR3 length is 13 residues. Germline-derived CDR1 and CDR2 are SGHKS and YYEKEE (reference sequence). The CDR3 is CASSFDRDTEAFF. The CDR3 nucleotides are TGTGCCAGCAGCTTCGACAGGGACACTGAAGCTTTCTTT.

The chain employs TRBV7-3 and TRBJ1-1, with D maybe TRBD1 (5 bases). Deletions cut 2 bases from V and 4 bases from J, with 11 bases between. The germline V gene encodes CDR1 SGHTA and CDR2 FQGTGA. The CDR3 is made up of 14 amino acids. CDR3 loop: CASSLGGGTTEAFF. The CDR3 DNA sequence: TGTGCCAGCAGCTTAGGCGGGGGGACCACTGAAGCTTTCTTT.

This chain connects TRBV28 to TRBJ1-5; D call uncertain. The CDR3 consists of 15 residues. Trimming took off 6 bases at V and 1 base at J, with 13 bases between the two ends. The germline gives CDR1 MDHEN, CDR2 SYDVKM. CDR3 loop: CASSPLRRSNQPQHF. CDR3 nucleotides: TGTGCCAGCAGCCCGCTCCGGAGGAGCAATCAGCCCCAGCATTTT.

As for this clone: This specimen includes other DNA sequences encoding the same CDR3. The chain has TRBV6-5 and TRBJ2-2; no definite D call. V lost 0 bases and J 8 bases, leaving 4 bases between the germline ends. This CDR3 contains 12 residues. Germline CDR1 and CDR2: MNHEY and SVGAGI. CDR3 amino acids: CASSYSRGELFF. The CDR3 DNA reads TGTGCCAGCAGTTACTCACGGGGGGAGCTGTTTTTT.

The V gene is TRBV19, the J gene TRBJ2-7; 9 positions match TRBD1. Germline V gene lookup returns CDR1 LNHDA and CDR2 SQIVND (reference sequence). The V segment lost 4 bases and the J segment 3 bases; nucleotides outside the gene matches: 7. The CDR3 has 15 amino acids. The CDR3 nucleotides read TGTGCCAGTAGTAGGTACGGGACAGGGCGCTACGAGCAGTACTTC. Amino acids: CASSRYGTGRYEQYF.

This clone occurred a few times. The identical CDR3 is also encoded by other nucleotide sequences in the sample. The chain joins TRBV11-3 to TRBJ2-7; 8 bases are a match to TRBD1. J was trimmed by 6 bases and V by 5 bases; bases with no gene match: 6. The CDR3 sequence is 13 residues long. Germline lookup yields CDR1 SGHNT and CDR2 YENEEA. The CDR3 reads CASSRDRLSEQYF. The DNA of the CDR3 is TGTGCCAGCAGCCGGGACAGGCTATCCGAGCAGTACTTC.

This clone was detected once. This chain links TRBV28 with TRBJ1-5, with TRBD1 matching over 8 bases. The germline V gene encodes CDR1 MDHEN and CDR2 SYDVKM. V lost 6 bases and J lost 6; bases outside the gene matches: 10. The CDR3 sequence is 15 residues long. This CDR3 reads CASRQGTGYSQPQHF. Here the CDR3 DNA reads TGTGCCAGCAGACAGGGGACAGGTTATAGTCAGCCCCAGCATTTT.

The chain joins TRBV7-2 to TRBJ1-2; TRBD1 might be the D (6 bases). Germline assignment: CDR1 SGHTA and CDR2 FQGNSA. This CDR3 is 15 amino acids long. Trimming stripped 1 base from V and 0 bases from J, with 9 bases between. The CDR3 sequence is CASSLDRTANYGYTF. For the CDR3, the DNA is TGTGCCAGCAGCTTAGACAGGACAGCTAACTATGGCTACACCTTC.

The chain is built from TRBV9 and TRBJ1-4; D may be TRBD1 (5 bases). In germline, CDR1 is SGDLS, CDR2 YYNGEE. The CDR3 consists of 17 residues. V lost 4 bases and J 3 bases, leaving 19 bases between the germline ends. CDR3 sequence (DNA): TGTGCCAGCAGCCCCCGGGGAGGGGTTGGTGCTAATGAAAAACTGTTTTTT. Amino acids: CASSPRGGVGANEKLFF.